The source of this T cell receptor beta chain is a study of neoadjuvant nivolumab and ipilimumab in lung cancer. Study-wide points: TCR clonality did not significantly correlate with pathologic tumor regression. Only two of four nivolumab-treated tumors gained richness and clonality by surgery.

Some clones are missing from TCRdb's copy, which holds only in-frame ones; the method was immunoSEQ multiplex PCR. The sample carries some 27,000 clones, 75% to 90% recorded once. This clone was picked up one time. Its matching antigen is unknown. V was trimmed by 7 bases and J by 0 bases, leaving 12 bases between them. CDR3 length: 14 residues. From germline, CDR1 is SNHLY and CDR2 FYNNEI. The TCR sequence derives from an adult with non-small cell lung cancer. The J gene is TRBJ1-1, the V gene TRBV2; D is undetermined. Here the sequenced sample was peripheral blood, taken before neoadjuvant nivolumab, alone or with ipilimumab. The CDR3 is CASTKDYLNTEAFF. DNA for the CDR3: TGTGCCAGCACAAAAGATTACTTGAACACTGAAGCTTTCTTT. Combining the CDR3 with reference TRBV2 and TRBJ1-1 gives the whole variable domain EPEVTQTPSHQVTQMGQEVILRCVPISNHLYFYWYRQILGQKVEFLVSFYNNEISEKSEIFDDQFSVERPDGSNFTLKIRSTKLEDSAMYFCASTKDYLNTEAFFGQGTRLTVV.